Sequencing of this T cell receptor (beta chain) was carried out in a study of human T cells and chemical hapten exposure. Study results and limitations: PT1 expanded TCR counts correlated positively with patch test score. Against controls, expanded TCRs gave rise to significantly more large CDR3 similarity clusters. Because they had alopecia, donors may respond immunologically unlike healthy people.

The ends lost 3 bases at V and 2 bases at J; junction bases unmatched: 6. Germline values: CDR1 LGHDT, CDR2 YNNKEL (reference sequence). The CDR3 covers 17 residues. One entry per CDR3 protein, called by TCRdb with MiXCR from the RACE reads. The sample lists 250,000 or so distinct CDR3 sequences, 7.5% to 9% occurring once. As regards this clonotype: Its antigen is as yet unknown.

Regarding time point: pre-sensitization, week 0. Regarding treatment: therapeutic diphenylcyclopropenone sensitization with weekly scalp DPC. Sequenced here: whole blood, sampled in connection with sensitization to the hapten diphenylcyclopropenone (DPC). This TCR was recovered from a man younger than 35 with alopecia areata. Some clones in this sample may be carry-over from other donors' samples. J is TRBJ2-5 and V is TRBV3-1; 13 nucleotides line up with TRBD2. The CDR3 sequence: CASSHLGLAGEQETQYF. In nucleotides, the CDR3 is TGTGCCAGCAGCCATCTTGGACTAGCGGGGGAACAAGAGACCCAGTACTTC.